This record covers a single TCR beta chain. Its cognate antigen is unknown. Per germline, CDR1 KGHSH and CDR2 LQKENI. The CDR3 has 20 amino acids. V lost 8 bases and J lost 3; bases outside the gene matches: 21. This record comes from a study of cytomegalovirus exposure and HLA in healthy donors. Study-level information: In an earlier analysis, around 100 million unique TCR beta sequences were found from 150 million to 200 million T cells.

Broader study findings: Follow-up analysis seemed to connect common viral pathogens with several of the most significant clusters identified.

Researchers ran the PCR with 60 Vbeta and 13 Jbeta primers. Original handling: Per a later analysis, the number of unique TCR beta chains was about 80 million, of which 9 million to 14 million were shared. Assay: immunoSEQ multiplex PCR; the TCRdb copy retains only in-frame clones and omits some. From that table come the V and J calls and clone size; the DNA was used to work out D and trimming. The sample totals about 200,000 clones. Sequenced sample: PBMCs. The rearrangement joins TRBV18 to TRBJ2-2; 10 bases fit TRBD2. The clonotype was recovered from a girl between 2 and 10 years old in good health and CMV-seropositive. The CDR3 region has the DNA TGTGCCAGCCGTATTCCGGGACTAGCGACCCCCAAGGGATACACCGGGGAGCTGTTTTTT. Protein: CASRIPGLATPKGYTGELFF.